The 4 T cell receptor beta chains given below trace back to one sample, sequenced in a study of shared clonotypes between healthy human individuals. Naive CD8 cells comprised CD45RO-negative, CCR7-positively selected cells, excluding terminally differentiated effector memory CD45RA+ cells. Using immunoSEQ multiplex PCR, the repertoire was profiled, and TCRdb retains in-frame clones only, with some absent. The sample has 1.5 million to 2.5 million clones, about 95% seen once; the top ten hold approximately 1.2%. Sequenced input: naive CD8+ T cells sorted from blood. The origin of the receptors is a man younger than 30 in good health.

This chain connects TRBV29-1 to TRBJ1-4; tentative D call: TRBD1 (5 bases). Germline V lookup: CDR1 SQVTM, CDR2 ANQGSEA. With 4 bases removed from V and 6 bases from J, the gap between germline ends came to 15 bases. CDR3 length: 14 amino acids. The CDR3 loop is CSVAGDEGDEKLFF. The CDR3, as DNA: TGCAGCGTTGCTGGGGACGAAGGGGATGAAAAACTGTTTTTT.

CDR3 amino acids: CASSLASGGTDTQYF. CDR3 DNA: TGTGCCAGCAGTTTGGCTAGCGGGGGCACAGATACGCAGTATTTT. The V and J genes are TRBV28 and TRBJ2-3; 9 nucleotides agree with TRBD2. Germline assignment: CDR1 MDHEN and CDR2 SYDVKM. Trimming cost V 3 bases and J 1 base; bases outside gene matches: 2. The CDR3 has 15 amino acids. Full variable domain (rest looked up from reference TRBV28 and TRBJ2-3): DVKVTQSSRYLVKRTGEKVFLECVQDMDHENMFWYRQDPGLGLRLIYFSYDVKMKEKGDIPEGYSVSREKKERFSLILESASTNQTSMYLCASSLASGGTDTQYFGPGTRLTVL.

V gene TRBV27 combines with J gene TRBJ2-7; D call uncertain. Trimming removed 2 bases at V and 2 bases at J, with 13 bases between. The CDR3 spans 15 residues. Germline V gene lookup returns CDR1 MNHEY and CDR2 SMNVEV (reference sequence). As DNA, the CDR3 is TGTGCCAGCAGTTTAGAATTGTCGGACGCCTACGAGCAGTACTTC. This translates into CASSLELSDAYEQYF.

The CDR3 loop reads CSVEGTRTQDTQYF. CDR3 in DNA: TGCAGCGTTGAAGGGACACGAACTCAAGATACGCAGTATTTT. The V gene is TRBV29-1, the J gene TRBJ2-3, with D maybe TRBD1 (5 bases). There are 14 residues in the CDR3. Germline CDR1 and CDR2: SQVTM and ANQGSEA. V lost 1 base, J lost 5 bases, and 13 bases lay in between.